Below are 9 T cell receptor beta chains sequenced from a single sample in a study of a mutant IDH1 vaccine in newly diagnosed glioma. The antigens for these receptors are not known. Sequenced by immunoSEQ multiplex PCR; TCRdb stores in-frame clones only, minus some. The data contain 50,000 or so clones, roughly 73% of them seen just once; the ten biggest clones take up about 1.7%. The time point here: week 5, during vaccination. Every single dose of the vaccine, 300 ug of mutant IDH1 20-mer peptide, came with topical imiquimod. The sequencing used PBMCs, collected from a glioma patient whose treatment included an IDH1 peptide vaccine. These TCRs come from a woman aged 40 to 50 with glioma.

In DNA, the CDR3 is TGTGCCACCAGCAGACAACTAGTGCCTGAGCAGTTCTTC. Translating gives CATSRQLVPEQFF. The rearrangement links TRBV15 to TRBJ2-1; D may be TRBD2 (5 bases). The CDR3 is made up of 13 amino acids. Trimming stripped 2 bases from V and 9 bases from J, with 11 bases between. CDR1 and CDR2 from the germline V gene are LNHNV and YYDKDF (reference sequence). The whole variable domain, remainder taken from reference TRBV15 and TRBJ2-1, is DAMVIQNPRYQVTQFGKPVTLSCSQTLNHNVMYWYQQKSSQAPKLLFHYYDKDFNNEADTPDNFQSRRPNTSFCFLDIRSPGLGDTAMYLCATSRQLVPEQFFGPGTRLTVL.

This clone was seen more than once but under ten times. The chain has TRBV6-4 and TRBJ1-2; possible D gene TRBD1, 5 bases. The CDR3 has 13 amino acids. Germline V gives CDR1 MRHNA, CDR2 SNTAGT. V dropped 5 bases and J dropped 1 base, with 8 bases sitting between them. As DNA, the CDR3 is TGTGCCAGCAGTCCTGACAGTAACTATGGCTACACCTTC. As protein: CASSPDSNYGYTF.

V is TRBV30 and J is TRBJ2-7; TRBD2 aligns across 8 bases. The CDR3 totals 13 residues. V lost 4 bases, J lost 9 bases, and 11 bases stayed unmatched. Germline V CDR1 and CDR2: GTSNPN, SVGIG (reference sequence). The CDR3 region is CAWTLSGGPGQYF. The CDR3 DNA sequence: TGTGCCTGGACTCTCAGCGGGGGTCCGGGGCAGTACTTC.

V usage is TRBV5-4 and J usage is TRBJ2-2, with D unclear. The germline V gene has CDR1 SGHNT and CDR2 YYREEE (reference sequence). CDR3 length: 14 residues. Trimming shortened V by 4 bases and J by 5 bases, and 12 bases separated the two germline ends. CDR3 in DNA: TGTGCCAGCAGCCTGGGCCGTGGAACCGGGGAGCTGTTTTTT. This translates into CASSLGRGTGELFF. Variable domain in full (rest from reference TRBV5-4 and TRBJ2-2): ETGVTQSPTHLIKTRGQQVTLRCSSQSGHNTVSWYQQALGQGPQFIFQYYREEENGRGNFPPRFSGLQFPNYSSELNVNALELDDSALYLCASSLGRGTGELFFGEGSRLTVL.

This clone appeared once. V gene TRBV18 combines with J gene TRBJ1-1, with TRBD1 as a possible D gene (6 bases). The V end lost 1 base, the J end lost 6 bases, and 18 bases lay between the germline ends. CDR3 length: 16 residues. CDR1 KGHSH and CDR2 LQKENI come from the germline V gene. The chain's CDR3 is CASSPLPGAITAEAFF. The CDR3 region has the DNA TGTGCCAGCTCACCACTCCCGGGGGCCATAACAGCTGAAGCTTTCTTT.

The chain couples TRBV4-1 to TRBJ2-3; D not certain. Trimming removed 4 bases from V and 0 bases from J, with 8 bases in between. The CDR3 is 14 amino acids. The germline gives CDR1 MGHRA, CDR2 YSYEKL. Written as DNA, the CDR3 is TGCGCCAGCAGCCCTCCGGGTAGCACAGATACGCAGTATTTT. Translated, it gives CASSPPGSTDTQYF.

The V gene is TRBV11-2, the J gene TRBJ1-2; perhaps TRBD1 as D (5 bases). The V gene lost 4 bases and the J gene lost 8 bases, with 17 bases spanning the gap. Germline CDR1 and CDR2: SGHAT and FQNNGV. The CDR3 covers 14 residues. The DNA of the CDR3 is TGTGCCAGCAGCTCGGGACTTTCCACAGGAGGCTACACCTTC. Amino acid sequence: CASSSGLSTGGYTF.

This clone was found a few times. CDR3 coding DNA: TGTGCCAGCAGCCGGGACAGGGGATCCTATAATTCACCCCTCCACTTT. Translated, it gives CASSRDRGSYNSPLHF. This chain uses TRBV7-9 with TRBJ1-6; 10 bases are a match to TRBD1. CDR3 size: 16 residues. V was clipped by 5 bases and J by 1 base; unmatched bases: 2. Germline V gene sequence: CDR1 SEHNR, CDR2 FQNEAQ (reference sequence).

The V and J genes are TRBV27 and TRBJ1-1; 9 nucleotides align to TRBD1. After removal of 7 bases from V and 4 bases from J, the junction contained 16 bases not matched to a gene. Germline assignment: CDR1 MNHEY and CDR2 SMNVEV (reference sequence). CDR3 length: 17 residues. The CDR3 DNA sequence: TGTGCCAGCACGGGCCTCGGGACAGGGCTGGTCGGCACTGAAGCTTTCTTT. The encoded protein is CASTGLGTGLVGTEAFF.